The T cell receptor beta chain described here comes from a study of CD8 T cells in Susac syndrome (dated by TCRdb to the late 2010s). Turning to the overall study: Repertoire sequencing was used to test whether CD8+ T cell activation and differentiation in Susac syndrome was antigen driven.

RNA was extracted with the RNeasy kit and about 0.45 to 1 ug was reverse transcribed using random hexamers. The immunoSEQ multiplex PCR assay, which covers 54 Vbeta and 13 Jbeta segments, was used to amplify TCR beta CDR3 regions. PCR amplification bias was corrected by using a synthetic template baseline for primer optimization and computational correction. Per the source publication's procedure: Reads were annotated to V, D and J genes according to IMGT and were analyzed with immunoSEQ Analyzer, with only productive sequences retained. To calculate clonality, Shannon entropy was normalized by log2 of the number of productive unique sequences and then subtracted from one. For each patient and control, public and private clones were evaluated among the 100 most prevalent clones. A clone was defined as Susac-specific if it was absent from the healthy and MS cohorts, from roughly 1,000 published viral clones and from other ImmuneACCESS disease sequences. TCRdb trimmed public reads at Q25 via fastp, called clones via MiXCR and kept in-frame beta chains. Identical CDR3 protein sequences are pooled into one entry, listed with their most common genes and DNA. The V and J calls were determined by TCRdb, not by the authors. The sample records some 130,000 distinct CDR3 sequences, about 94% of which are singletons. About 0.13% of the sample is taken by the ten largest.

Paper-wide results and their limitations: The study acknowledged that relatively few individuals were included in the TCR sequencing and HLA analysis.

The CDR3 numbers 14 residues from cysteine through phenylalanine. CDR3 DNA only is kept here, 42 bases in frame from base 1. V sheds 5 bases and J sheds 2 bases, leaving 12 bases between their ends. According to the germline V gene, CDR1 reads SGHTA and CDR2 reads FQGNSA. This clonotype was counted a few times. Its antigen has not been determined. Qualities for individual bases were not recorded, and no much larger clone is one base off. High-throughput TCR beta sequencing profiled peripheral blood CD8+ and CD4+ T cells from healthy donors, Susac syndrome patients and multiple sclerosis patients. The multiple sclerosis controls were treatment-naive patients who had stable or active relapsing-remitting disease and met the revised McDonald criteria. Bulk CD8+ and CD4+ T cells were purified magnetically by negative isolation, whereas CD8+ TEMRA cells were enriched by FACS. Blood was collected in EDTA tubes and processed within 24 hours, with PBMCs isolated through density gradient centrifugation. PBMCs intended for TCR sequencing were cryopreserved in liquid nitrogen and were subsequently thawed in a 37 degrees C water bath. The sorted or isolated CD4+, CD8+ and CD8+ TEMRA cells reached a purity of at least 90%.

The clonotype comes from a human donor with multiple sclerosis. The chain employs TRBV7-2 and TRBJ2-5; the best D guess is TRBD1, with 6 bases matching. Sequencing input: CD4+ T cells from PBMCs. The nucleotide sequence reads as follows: TGTGCCAGCAGCGAGGGACACCGACAAGAGACCCAGTACTTC. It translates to CASSEGHRQETQYF.